Listed below are T cell receptor beta chains from one sample, sequenced in a study of radiotherapy plus CTLA-4 blockade in lung cancer. Method: immunoSEQ multiplex PCR; TCRdb's copy keeps in-frame clones and lacks some. Seen here are tens of thousands of clones, 70% to 80% observed once, and the top ten hold 9.5% to 10%. The material sequenced was peripheral blood, taken from a patient treated with radiotherapy plus ipilimumab. The receptors come from a human donor with non-small cell lung cancer who had stable disease on radiotherapy plus ipilimumab. Each CDR3 is given with its conserved first and last residue. The D gene is left open where the match is weak. Rows give clone size only sometimes, using once, few, many, or a class for an expanded clone.

j_call v_call d_call clone_size cdr3_aa cdr3_nt
TRBJ2-1 TRBV27 NA NA CASLRDLSSYNEQFF TGTGCCAGCTTACGGGACTTGAGCTCCTACAATGAGCAGTTCTTC
TRBJ1-1 TRBV7-3 NA NA CASAEGQFGEAFF TGTGCCAGCGCGGAGGGGCAATTCGGTGAAGCTTTCTTT
TRBJ1-2 TRBV27 TRBD1 NA CASSPYGTGQLYGYTF TGTGCCAGCAGTCCATACGGGACGGGACAGCTCTATGGCTACACCTTC
TRBJ2-3 TRBV10-3 NA NA CAISVFTGTTDTQYF TGTGCCATCAGTGTATTTACGGGAACCACAGATACGCAGTATTTT
TRBJ2-3 TRBV6-4 NA NA CASSDNGLDTQYF TGTGCCAGCAGTGACAACGGACTGGATACGCAGTATTTT
TRBJ2-7 TRBV14 TRBD1 NA CASSPTGAIFLRYF TGTGCCAGCAGTCCGACAGGGGCGATTTTCCTTCGGTACTTC
TRBJ2-1 TRBV6-5 NA once CASSSRTLAPYNEQFF TGTGCCAGCAGTTCCCGGACCCTAGCCCCCTACAATGAGCAGTTCTTC
TRBJ1-1 TRBV19 TRBD1 once CASRGTGGITEAFF TGTGCCAGTAGAGGGACAGGGGGCATCACTGAAGCTTTCTTT
TRBJ1-5 TRBV30 NA NA CAWSLSRGGQPQHF TGTGCCTGGTCCCTGTCAAGGGGCGGACAGCCCCAGCATTTT
TRBJ2-7 TRBV29-1 NA NA CSVGGGKQQYF TGCAGCGTGGGTGGGGGCAAGCAGCAGTACTTC
TRBJ1-4 TRBV30 NA NA CAWSPNQLEKLFF TGTGCCTGGAGTCCCAATCAACTTGAAAAACTGTTTTTT
TRBJ2-4 TRBV21-1 NA NA CASSRGPSAKNIQYF TGTGCCAGCAGTCGGGGTCCTTCAGCCAAAAACATTCAGTACTTC
TRBJ1-2 TRBV9 NA NA CASSGLQRGNYGYTF TGTGCCAGCAGCGGTCTACAGCGGGGTAACTATGGCTACACCTTC
TRBJ1-2 TRBV7-9 TRBD1 few CASSPQGNYGYTF TGTGCCAGCAGCCCACAGGGGAACTATGGCTACACCTTC
TRBJ2-7 TRBV2 NA once CASRQVTTYEQYF TGTGCCAGCAGACAGGTCACCACCTACGAGCAGTACTTC
TRBJ2-6 TRBV5-1 TRBD1 NA CASRLGWQGVSGANVLTF TGCGCCAGCAGGCTGGGGTGGCAGGGGGTATCTGGGGCCAACGTCCTGACTTTC
TRBJ2-7 TRBV5-1 NA few CASSLSQGSNEQYF TGCGCCAGCAGCTTATCACAGGGTTCCAACGAGCAGTACTTC
TRBJ1-2 TRBV7-9 NA NA CASSLGQTNYGYTF TGTGCCAGCAGCTTGGGACAAACTAACTATGGCTACACCTTC
TRBJ1-4 TRBV7-2 TRBD1 NA CASSNRGQGEKLFF TGTGCCAGCAGCAACAGGGGGCAGGGGGAAAAACTGTTTTTT
TRBJ2-6 TRBV30 TRBD1 NA CAWSRTGTGVAGANVLTF TGTGCCTGGAGTAGAACAGGGACAGGGGTAGCTGGGGCCAACGTCCTGACTTTC
TRBJ1-2 TRBV5-1 TRBD1 NA CASSTDGQGIPNYGYTF TGCGCCAGCAGCACCGACGGACAGGGCATTCCTAACTATGGCTACACCTTC
TRBJ2-7 TRBV6-1 TRBD1 NA CASHQTRTGENEQYF TGTGCCAGCCATCAGACTAGGACAGGGGAAAACGAGCAGTACTTC
TRBJ2-7 TRBV11-3 TRBD1 NA CASSITGTENYEQYF TGTGCCAGCAGCATAACCGGGACAGAAAACTACGAGCAGTACTTC
TRBJ2-1 TRBV7-6 NA NA CASSLVGDNEQFF TGTGCCAGCAGCTTAGTGGGAGACAATGAGCAGTTCTTC
TRBJ2-5 TRBV5-1 TRBD1 NA CASSLGWTGGQETQYF TGCGCCAGCAGCTTGGGGTGGACAGGGGGCCAAGAGACCCAGTACTTC
TRBJ2-6 TRBV5-1 NA NA CASSLFPGANVLTF TGCGCCAGCAGCCTCTTCCCTGGGGCCAACGTCCTGACTTTC
TRBJ1-1 TRBV19 TRBD1 once CASSITGAGGTEAFF TGTGCCAGTAGTATAACAGGGGCCGGAGGCACTGAAGCTTTCTTT
TRBJ1-5 TRBV6-1 NA NA CASSLVGASNQPQHF TGTGCCAGCAGTTTAGTGGGGGCAAGCAATCAGCCCCAGCATTTT
TRBJ1-6 TRBV19 TRBD1 NA CASRATGDNSPLHF TGTGCCAGTAGGGCTACAGGGGATAATTCACCCCTCCACTTT
TRBJ1-6 TRBV19 NA NA CASRTTRTAISPLHF TGTGCCAGTCGGACCACGAGGACTGCAATTTCACCCCTCCACTTT
TRBJ2-7 TRBV10-3 TRBD2 NA CAISDPPGLRTYEQYF TGTGCCATCAGTGATCCTCCGGGACTACGCACCTACGAGCAGTACTTC
TRBJ2-5 TRBV6-1 NA NA CASSANRETQYF TGTGCCAGCAGCGCAAATAGAGAGACCCAGTACTTC
TRBJ2-3 TRBV19 NA once CASSKRRDPQNPDTQYF TGTGCCAGTAGTAAGAGGAGGGACCCCCAGAACCCAGATACGCAGTATTTT